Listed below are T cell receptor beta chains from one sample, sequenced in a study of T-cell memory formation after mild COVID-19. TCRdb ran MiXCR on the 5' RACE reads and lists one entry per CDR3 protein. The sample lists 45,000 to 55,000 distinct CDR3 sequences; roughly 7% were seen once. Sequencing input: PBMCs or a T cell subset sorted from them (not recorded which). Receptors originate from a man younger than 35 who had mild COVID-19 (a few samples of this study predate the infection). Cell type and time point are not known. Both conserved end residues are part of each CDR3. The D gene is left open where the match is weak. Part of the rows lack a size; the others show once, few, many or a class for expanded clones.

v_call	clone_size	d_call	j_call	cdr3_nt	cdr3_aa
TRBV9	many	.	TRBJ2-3	TGTGCCAGCAGCGTAGGGTCAGTTTATGAGGATACGCAGTATTTT	CASSVGSVYEDTQYF
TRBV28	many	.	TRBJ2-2	TGTGCCAGCAGTTCTCAGAACACCGGGGAGCTGTTTTTT	CASSSQNTGELFF
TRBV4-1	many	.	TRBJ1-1	TGCGCCAGCAGCCCCGAGACAGGGAACACTGAAGCTTTCTTT	CASSPETGNTEAFF
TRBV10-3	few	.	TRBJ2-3	TGTGCCATCACCCCGGACAGTTTCACAGATACGCAGTATTTT	CAITPDSFTDTQYF
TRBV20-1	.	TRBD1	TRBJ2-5	TGCAGTGCTGGGGACAGTGGGACGGTTCAAGAGACCCAGTACTTC	CSAGDSGTVQETQYF
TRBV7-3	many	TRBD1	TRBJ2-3	TGTGCCAGCAGCTTCGGACAGGGTCGCACAGATACGCAGTATTTT	CASSFGQGRTDTQYF
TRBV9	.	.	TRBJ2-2	TGTGCCAGTCAGGGGGGACAGTACACCGGGGAGCTGTTTTTT	CASQGGQYTGELFF
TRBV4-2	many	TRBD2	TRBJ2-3	TGTGCCAGCAGCCCAACGACTAGCGGGGGGGGCGGCACAGATACGCAGTATTTT	CASSPTTSGGGGTDTQYF
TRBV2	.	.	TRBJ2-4	TGTGCCAGCAGCACCAGGGGGGGCAGGGACATTCAGTACTTC	CASSTRGGRDIQYF
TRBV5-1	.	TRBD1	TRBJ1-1	TGCGCCAGCAGCTGGCAGGGGGGATTTACTGAAGCTTTCTTT	CASSWQGGFTEAFF